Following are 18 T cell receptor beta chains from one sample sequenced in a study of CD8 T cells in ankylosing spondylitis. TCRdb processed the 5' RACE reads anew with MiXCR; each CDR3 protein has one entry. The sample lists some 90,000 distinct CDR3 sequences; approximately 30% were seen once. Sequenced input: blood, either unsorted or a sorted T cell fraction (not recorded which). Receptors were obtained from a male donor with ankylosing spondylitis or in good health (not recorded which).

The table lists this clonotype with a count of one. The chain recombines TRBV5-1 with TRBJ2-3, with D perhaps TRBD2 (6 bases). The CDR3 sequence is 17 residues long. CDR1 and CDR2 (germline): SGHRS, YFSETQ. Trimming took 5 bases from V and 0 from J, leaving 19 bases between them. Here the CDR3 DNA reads TGCGCCAGCAGTCCGGTCGGTCAGCGGGCGAGCACAGATACGCAGTATTTT. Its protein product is CASSPVGQRASTDTQYF.

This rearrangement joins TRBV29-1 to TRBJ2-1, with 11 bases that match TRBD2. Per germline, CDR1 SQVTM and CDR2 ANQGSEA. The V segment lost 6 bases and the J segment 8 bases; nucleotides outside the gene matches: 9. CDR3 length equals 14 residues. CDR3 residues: CSVNGLAGSHEQFF. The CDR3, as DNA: TGCAGCGTGAACGGACTAGCGGGTTCCCATGAGCAGTTCTTC.

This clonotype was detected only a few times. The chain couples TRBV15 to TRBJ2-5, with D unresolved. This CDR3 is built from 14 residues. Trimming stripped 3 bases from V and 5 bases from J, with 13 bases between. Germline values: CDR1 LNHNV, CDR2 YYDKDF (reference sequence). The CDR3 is CATSSLEDLETQYF. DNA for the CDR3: TGTGCCACCAGCAGCCTAGAAGACCTTGAGACCCAGTACTTC.

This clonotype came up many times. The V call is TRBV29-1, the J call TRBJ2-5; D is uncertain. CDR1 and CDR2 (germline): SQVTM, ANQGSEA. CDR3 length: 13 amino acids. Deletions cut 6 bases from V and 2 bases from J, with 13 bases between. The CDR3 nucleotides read TGCAGCGTCTCCAAGGACGGACAAGAGACCCAGTACTTC. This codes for CSVSKDGQETQYF.

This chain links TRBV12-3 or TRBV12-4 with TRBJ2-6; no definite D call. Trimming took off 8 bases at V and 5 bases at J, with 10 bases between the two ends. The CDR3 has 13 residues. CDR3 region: CASSLLWANVLTF. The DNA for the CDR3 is TGTGCCAGCTCCCTGCTCTGGGCCAACGTCCTGACTTTC.

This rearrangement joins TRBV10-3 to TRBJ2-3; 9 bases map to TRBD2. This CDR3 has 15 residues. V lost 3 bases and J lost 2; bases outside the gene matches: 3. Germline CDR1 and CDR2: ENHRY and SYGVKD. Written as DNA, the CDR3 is TGTGCCATCAGTGAAGCTAGCGGGGACACAGATACGCAGTATTTT. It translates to CAISEASGDTDTQYF.

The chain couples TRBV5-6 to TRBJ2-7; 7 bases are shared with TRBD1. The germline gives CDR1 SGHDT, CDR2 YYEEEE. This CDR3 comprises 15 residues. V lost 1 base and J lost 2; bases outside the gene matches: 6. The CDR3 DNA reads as TGTGCCAGCAGCTTGTACAGGGGTCGCGCCTACGAGCAGTACGTC. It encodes CASSLYRGRAYEQYV.

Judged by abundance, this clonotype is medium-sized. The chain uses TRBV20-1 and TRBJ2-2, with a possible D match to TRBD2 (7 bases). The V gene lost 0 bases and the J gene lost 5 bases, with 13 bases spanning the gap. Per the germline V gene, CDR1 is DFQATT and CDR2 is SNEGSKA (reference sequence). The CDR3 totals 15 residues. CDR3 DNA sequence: TGCAGTGCTAGAGATCCCAGGGGAGGGACCGGGGAGCTGTTTTTT. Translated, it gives CSARDPRGGTGELFF.

For the CDR3, the DNA is TGTGCCAGCAGTCCGACTAGCGGGAGTTTGAGGACGCAGTTCTTC. Protein sequence: CASSPTSGSLRTQFF. The J gene is TRBJ2-1, the V gene TRBV12-3 or TRBV12-4; 12 bases match TRBD2. The CDR3 contains 15 residues. The V and J ends lost 5 bases and 12 bases, in that order; junction bases with no gene match: 11.

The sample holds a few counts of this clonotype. In DNA, the CDR3 is TGTGCCACCCGAACGGGATTAGGCACAGATACGCAGTATTTT. Translating it yields CATRTGLGTDTQYF. V and J are TRBV24-1 and TRBJ2-3; a possible D gene is TRBD2 (5 bases). V lost 9 bases, J lost 1 base, and 13 bases lay in between. Germline CDR1 reads KGHDR; CDR2 reads SFDVKD. The CDR3 runs 14 residues.

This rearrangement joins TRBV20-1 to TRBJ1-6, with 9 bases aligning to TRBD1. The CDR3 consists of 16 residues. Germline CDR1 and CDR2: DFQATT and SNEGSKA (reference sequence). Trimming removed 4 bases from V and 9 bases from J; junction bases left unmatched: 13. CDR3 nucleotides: TGCAGTGCTACGGTGACAGGGGGTGACGGTACTTCACCCCTCCACTTT. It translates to CSATVTGGDGTSPLHF.

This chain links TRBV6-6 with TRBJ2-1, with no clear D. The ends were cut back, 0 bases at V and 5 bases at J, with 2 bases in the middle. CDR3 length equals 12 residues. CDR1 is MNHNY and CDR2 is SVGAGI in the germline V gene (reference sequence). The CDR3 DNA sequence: TGTGCCAGCAGTTACTCTAACAATGAGCAGTTCTTC. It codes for CASSYSNNEQFF.

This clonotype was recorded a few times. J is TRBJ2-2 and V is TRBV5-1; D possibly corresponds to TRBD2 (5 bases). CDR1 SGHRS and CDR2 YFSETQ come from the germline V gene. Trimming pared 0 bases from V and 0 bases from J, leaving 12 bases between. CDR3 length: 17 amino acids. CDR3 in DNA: TGCGCCAGCAGCTTGGTTCCGCAGGACTCGAACACCGGGGAGCTGTTTTTT. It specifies CASSLVPQDSNTGELFF.

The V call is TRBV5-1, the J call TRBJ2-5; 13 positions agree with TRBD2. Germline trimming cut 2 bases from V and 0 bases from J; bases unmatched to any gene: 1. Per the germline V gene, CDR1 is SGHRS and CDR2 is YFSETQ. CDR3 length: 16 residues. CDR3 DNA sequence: TGCGCCAGCAGCTTCGGACTAGCGGGGGACCAAGAGACCCAGTACTTC. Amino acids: CASSFGLAGDQETQYF. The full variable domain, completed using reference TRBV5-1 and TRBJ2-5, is KAGVTQTPRYLIKTRGQQVTLSCSPISGHRSVSWYQQTPGQGLQFLFEYFSETQRNKGNFPGRFSGRQFSNSRSEMNVSTLELGDSALYLCASSFGLAGDQETQYFGPGTRLLVL.

The CDR3 DNA reads as TGTGCCAGCAGTTACGGGACAATAATCGCGAACACCGGGGAGCTGTTTTTT. It is translated as CASSYGTIIANTGELFF. V gene TRBV6-5 combines with J gene TRBJ2-2; maybe TRBD1 (6 bases). Germline CDR1 is MNHEY and CDR2 is SVGAGI. Between the trimmed V and J ends, which lost 2 bases and 0 bases, there was a span of 13 bases. The CDR3 consists of 17 residues.

Here the CDR3 reads CSAPHRDSSYNEQFF. The CDR3 DNA sequence: TGCAGTGCTCCACACCGGGACAGCTCGTACAATGAGCAGTTCTTC. The V call is TRBV20-1, the J call TRBJ2-1, with 7 bases identical to TRBD1. V lost 5 bases and J lost 4; bases outside the gene matches: 11. This CDR3 has 15 amino acids. Germline V gives CDR1 DFQATT, CDR2 SNEGSKA (reference sequence).

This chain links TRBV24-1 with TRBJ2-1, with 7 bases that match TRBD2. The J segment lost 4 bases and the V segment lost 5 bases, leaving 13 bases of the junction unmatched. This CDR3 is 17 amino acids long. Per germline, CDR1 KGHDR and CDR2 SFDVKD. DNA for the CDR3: TGTGCCACCAGTGTGGAAGCGGGGCCTTCTGAGTACAATGAGCAGTTCTTC. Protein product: CATSVEAGPSEYNEQFF.

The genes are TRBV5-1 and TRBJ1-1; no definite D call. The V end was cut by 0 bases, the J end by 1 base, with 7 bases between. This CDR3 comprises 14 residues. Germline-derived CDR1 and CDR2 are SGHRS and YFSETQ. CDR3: CASSLAPPNTEAFF. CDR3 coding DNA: TGCGCCAGCAGCTTGGCGCCACCGAACACTGAAGCTTTCTTT.